This T cell receptor beta chain was identified in a study of cytomegalovirus exposure and HLA in healthy donors. Study results and limitations: In vitro confirmation showed a few CMV-associated chains to be CMV antigen specific. There were some V segments, including TRBV6-2 and TRBV6-3, excluded as indistinguishable. Reports described diagnosis of cytomegalovirus status by the classifier as highly specific and sensitive.

CDR1 is SGHTA and CDR2 is FQGNSA in the germline V gene. Unmatched junction bases numbered 8, after V lost 6 bases and J lost 2 bases. The CDR3 extends over 16 amino acids. PCR primers comprised 60 Vbeta and 13 Jbeta primers. Clones were sequenced by immunoSEQ multiplex PCR, and TCRdb holds only the in-frame ones, with some missing. In total, the table holds approximately 190,000 clones. Notes on this clone: Its antigen is unidentified.

The receptor comes from a man under 40 in good health and CMV-seronegative. The specimen was PBMCs. V gene TRBV7-2 combines with J gene TRBJ2-3, with 10 bases that match TRBD2. This CDR3 is CASRPGLAVDTDTQYF. The CDR3 bases are TGTGCCAGCAGGCCCGGACTAGCGGTAGACACAGATACGCAGTATTTT.